This is a list of T cell receptor beta chains from one sample in a study of PD-1 blockade in classical Hodgkin lymphoma. Generated by immunoSEQ multiplex PCR, the TCRdb table keeps only in-frame clones and is missing some. In the table there are tens of thousands of clones, over 55% of which are singletons. The sample was peripheral blood mononuclear cells (PBMCs), taken before the second cycle of nivolumab. The receptors come from a human donor with classical Hodgkin lymphoma. Each CDR3 is given with its conserved first and last residue.

J gene,V gene,CDR3 protein
TRBJ2-5,TRBV6-1,CASSVSGGGTQYF
TRBJ2-1,TRBV29-1,CSVVFGGQGNEQFF
TRBJ1-5,TRBV9,CASSTGQGPNQPQHF
TRBJ1-6,TRBV30,CAWNEGQGLSPLHF
TRBJ2-2,TRBV7-9,CASSFTTGGTGELFF
TRBJ1-1,TRBV30,CAWSVQGANTEAFF
TRBJ1-5,TRBV5-6,CASSLVAFPSNQLQHF
TRBJ2-3,TRBV7-9,CASSAPPGLQGGTDTQYF
TRBJ1-6,TRBV30,CAWIPARSPYNSPLHF
TRBJ2-5,TRBV7-9,CASSSQTVQETQYF
TRBJ1-4,TRBV5-4,CASSPGDDEKLFF
TRBJ2-1,TRBV7-8,CASSLKAGGPVDEQFF
TRBJ2-7,TRBV10-1,CARWRSGGFPCEQYF
TRBJ2-1,TRBV7-3,CASSEGAGSYNEQFF
TRBJ2-3,TRBV7-3,CASSSYRGADTQYF
TRBJ2-1,TRBV7-9,CASSLAFGRGPHFEQFF
TRBJ2-3,TRBV30,CASPVLRSGGPSTDTQYF
TRBJ1-4,TRBV10-3,CAIRAGTANEKLFF
TRBJ1-6,TRBV21-1,CASSKGTHESSYNSPLHF
TRBJ2-3,TRBV7-2,CASSWGLAGGQDTQYF
TRBJ2-5,TRBV27,CASSPLTGSIQETQYF
TRBJ1-2,TRBV7-9,CASSAGQGGYTF
TRBJ1-2,TRBV5-5,CASSLSTGTNYGYTF
TRBJ1-1,TRBV20-1,CSVLSNTEAFF
TRBJ2-7,TRBV2,CASLNPSTSYEQYF
TRBJ2-1,TRBV7-2,CASSSQGEGGAEQFF
TRBJ1-1,TRBV27,CASSLGHVEAFF
TRBJ2-2,TRBV7-9,CASNPGQGPTGELFF
TRBJ1-1,TRBV19,CASSAGNTEAFF
TRBJ1-2,TRBV5-4,CASSLGQRLNYGYTF
TRBJ1-2,TRBV7-6,CASSGTGPGYTF
TRBJ2-2,TRBV11-2,CASSSGTSGAGGELFF
NA,TRBV10-3,CAISEPLAAGYEQYF
TRBJ1-1,TRBV4-1,CASSQANMGLQTEAFF
TRBJ1-1,TRBV10-3,CAISESRDVGTEAFF
TRBJ1-6,TRBV19,CASGDRGPNSPLHF
TRBJ1-3,TRBV7-2,CASSLRRTPSSGNTIYF
TRBJ2-7,TRBV2,CASSEWAGTSGGASYEQYF
TRBJ2-5,TRBV5-1,CASSRTGQETQYF